This TCR beta chain derives from a study of T cells after yellow fever vaccination. Worth noting for this clonotype: Its antigen is currently unknown.

Study outcomes and limitations: The secondary response was weaker, and its peak arrived faster, on day 5 versus 15. Shared CD4/CD8 clonotypes were a small share, likely from convergent recombination.

TCRdb reprocessed the 5' RACE reads via MiXCR and lists one record per CDR3 protein. The sample has about 350,000 distinct CDR3 sequences, 9.5% to 15% seen once; the top ten hold 2.5% to 4%. Trimming cost V 1 base and J 8 bases; bases outside gene matches: 3. The CDR3 length is 14 residues. CDR1 and CDR2 (germline): SGHKS, YYEKEE (reference sequence). The rearrangement uses TRBV5-5 and TRBJ1-4; 9 bases are shared with TRBD1. The sequencing here drew on CD4+ T cells sorted from PBMCs, taken 15 days after the yellow fever booster vaccination. The TCR sequence derives from a man in his late teens or twenties who received the YFV17D yellow fever vaccine. The CDR3 bases are TGTGCCAGCAGCTTGTGGACAGGGGTAGAAAAACTGTTTTTT. It codes for CASSLWTGVEKLFF.